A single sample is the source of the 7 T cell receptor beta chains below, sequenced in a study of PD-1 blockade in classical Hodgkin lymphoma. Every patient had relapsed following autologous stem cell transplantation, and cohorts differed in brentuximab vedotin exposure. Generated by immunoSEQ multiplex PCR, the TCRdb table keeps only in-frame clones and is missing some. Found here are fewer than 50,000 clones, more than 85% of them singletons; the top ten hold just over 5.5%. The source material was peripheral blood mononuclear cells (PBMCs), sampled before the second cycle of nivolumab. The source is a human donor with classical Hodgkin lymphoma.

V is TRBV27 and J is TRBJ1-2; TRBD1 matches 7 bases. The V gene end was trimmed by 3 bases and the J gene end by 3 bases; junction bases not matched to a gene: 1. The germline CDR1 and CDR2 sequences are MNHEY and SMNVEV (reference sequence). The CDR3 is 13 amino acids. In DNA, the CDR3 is TGTGCCAGCAGTTTGGACAGGTACTATGGCTACACCTTC. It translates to CASSLDRYYGYTF.

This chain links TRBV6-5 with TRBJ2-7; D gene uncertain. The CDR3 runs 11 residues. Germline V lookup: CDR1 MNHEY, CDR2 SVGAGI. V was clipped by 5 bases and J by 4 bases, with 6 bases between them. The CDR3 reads CASSVLYEQYF. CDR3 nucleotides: TGTGCCAGCAGTGTCTTATACGAGCAGTACTTC.

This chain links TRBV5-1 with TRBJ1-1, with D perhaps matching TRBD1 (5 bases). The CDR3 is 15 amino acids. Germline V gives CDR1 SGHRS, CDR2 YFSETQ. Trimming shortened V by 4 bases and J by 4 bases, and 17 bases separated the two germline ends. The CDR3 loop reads CASSASREAGTEAFF. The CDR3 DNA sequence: TGCGCCAGCAGCGCCTCCAGGGAAGCGGGCACTGAAGCTTTCTTT. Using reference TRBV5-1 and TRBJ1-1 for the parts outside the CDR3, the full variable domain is KAGVTQTPRYLIKTRGQQVTLSCSPISGHRSVSWYQQTPGQGLQFLFEYFSETQRNKGNFPGRFSGRQFSNSRSEMNVSTLELGDSALYLCASSASREAGTEAFFGQGTRLTVV.

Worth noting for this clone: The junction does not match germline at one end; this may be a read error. DNA for the CDR3: TGCGCCAGCAGCTTGGATGGATACGAGCACCCCGTCTTC. It specifies CASSLDGYEHPVF. The chain combines TRBV5-1 with TRBJ2-7; D remains ambiguous. CDR1 and CDR2 (germline): SGHRS, YFSETQ. The CDR3 has 13 amino acids.

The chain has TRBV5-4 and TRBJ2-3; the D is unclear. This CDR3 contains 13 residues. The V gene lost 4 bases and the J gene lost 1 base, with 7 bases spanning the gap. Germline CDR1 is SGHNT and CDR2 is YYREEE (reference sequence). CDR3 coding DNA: TGTGCCAGCAGCCAGACGGGCACAGATACGCAGTATTTT. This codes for CASSQTGTDTQYF.

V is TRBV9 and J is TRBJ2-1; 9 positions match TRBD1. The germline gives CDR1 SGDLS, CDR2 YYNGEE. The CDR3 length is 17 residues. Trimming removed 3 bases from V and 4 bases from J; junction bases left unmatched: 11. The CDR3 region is CASSGQSTGGYYNEQFF. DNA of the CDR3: TGTGCCAGCAGCGGCCAAAGTACAGGGGGCTATTACAATGAGCAGTTCTTC. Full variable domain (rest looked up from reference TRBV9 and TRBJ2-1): DSGVTQTPKHLITATGQRVTLRCSPRSGDLSVYWYQQSLDQGLQFLIQYYNGEERAKGNILERFSAQQFPDLHSELNLSSLELGDSALYFCASSGQSTGGYYNEQFFGPGTRLTVL.

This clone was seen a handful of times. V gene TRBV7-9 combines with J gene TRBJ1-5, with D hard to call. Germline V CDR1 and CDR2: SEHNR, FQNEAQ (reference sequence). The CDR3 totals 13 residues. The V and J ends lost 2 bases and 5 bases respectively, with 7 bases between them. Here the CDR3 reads CASSLMEDQPQHF. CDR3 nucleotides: TGTGCCAGCAGCTTAATGGAAGATCAGCCCCAGCATTTT. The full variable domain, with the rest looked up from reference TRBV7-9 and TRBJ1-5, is DTGVSQNPRHKITKRGQNVTFRCDPISEHNRLYWYRQTLGQGPEFLTYFQNEAQLEKSRLLSDRFSAERPKGSFSTLEIQRTEQGDSAMYLCASSLMEDQPQHFGDGTRLSIL.